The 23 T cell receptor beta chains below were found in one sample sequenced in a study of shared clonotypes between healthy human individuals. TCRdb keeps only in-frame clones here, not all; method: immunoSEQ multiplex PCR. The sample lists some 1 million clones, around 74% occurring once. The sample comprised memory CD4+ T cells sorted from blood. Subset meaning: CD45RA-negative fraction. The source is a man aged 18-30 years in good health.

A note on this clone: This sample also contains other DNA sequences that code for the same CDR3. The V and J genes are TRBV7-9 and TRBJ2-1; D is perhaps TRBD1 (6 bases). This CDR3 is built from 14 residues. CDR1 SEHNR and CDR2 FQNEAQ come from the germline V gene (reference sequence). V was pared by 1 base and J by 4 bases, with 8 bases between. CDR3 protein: CASSLGQGYNEQFF. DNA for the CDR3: TGTGCCAGCAGCTTAGGGCAGGGGTACAATGAGCAGTTCTTC. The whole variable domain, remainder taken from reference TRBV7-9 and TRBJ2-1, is DTGVSQNPRHKITKRGQNVTFRCDPISEHNRLYWYRQTLGQGPEFLTYFQNEAQLEKSRLLSDRFSAERPKGSFSTLEIQRTEQGDSAMYLCASSLGQGYNEQFFGPGTRLTVL.

This CDR3 reads CASAQGVFSGNTIYF. As DNA, the CDR3 is TGTGCCAGTGCCCAGGGGGTCTTCTCTGGAAACACCATATATTTT. The chain recombines TRBV19 with TRBJ1-3, with 7 nucleotides matching TRBD1. There are 15 residues in the CDR3. Germline V gene data show CDR1 as LNHDA and CDR2 as SQIVND (reference sequence). The V segment lost 8 bases and the J segment 0 bases; nucleotides outside the gene matches: 7.

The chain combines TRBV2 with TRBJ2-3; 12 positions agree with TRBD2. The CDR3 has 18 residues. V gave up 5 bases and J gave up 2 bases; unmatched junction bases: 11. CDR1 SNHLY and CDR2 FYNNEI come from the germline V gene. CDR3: CASSPSGGARISTDTQYF. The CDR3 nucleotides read TGTGCCAGCAGTCCTAGCGGGGGGGCCAGGATTTCCACAGATACGCAGTATTTT.

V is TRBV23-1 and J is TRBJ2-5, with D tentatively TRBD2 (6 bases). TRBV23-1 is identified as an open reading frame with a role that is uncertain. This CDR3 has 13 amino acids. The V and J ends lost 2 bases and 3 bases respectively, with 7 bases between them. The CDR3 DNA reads TGCGCCAGCAGTCAACCGGGGGAAGAGACCCAGTACTTC. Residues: CASSQPGEETQYF.

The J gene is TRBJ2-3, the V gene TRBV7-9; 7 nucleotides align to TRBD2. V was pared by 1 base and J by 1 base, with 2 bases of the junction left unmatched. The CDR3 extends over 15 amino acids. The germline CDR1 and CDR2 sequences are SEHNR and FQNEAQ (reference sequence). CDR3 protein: CASSLGLARTDTQYF. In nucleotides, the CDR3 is TGTGCCAGCAGCTTAGGACTAGCCCGCACAGATACGCAGTATTTT.

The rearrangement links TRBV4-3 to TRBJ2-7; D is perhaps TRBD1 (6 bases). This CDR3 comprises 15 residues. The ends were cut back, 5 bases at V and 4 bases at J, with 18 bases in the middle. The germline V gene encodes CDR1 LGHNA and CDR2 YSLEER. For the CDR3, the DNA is TGCGCCAGCAGCGGGGGCCTTGGGGCCCCTTACGAGCAGTACTTC. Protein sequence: CASSGGLGAPYEQYF.

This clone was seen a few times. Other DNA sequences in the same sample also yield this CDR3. This CDR3 is CAWSTGANVLTF. The CDR3 DNA reads as TGTGCCTGGAGTACTGGGGCCAACGTCCTGACTTTC. The chain carries TRBV30 and TRBJ2-6; D not resolved. Germline CDR1 GTSNPN, CDR2 SVGIG (reference sequence). Between the trimmed V and J ends, which lost 2 bases and 2 bases, there was a span of 1 base. The CDR3 is 12 amino acids.

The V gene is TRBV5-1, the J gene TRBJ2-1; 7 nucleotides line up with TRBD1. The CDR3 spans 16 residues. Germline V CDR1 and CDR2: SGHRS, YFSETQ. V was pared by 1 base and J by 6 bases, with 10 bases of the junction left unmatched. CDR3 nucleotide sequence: TGCGCCAGCAGCTTGAGTGCAGCCTGGACAGGCAATGAGCAGTTCTTC. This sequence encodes CASSLSAAWTGNEQFF.

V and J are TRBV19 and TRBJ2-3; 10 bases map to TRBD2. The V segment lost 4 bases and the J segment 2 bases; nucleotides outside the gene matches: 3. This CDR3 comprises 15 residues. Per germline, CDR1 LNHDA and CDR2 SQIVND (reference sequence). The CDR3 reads CASSRGLAATDTQYF. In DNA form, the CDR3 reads TGTGCCAGTAGTAGAGGACTAGCGGCCACAGATACGCAGTATTTT.

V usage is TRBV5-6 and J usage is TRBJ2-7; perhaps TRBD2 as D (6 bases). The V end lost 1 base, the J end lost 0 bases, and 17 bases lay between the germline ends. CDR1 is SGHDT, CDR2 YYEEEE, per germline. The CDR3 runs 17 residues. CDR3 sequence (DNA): TGTGCCAGCAGCTTGATGTGGCGGGATCTTAACTCCTACGAGCAGTACTTC. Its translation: CASSLMWRDLNSYEQYF. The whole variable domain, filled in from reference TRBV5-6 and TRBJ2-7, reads DAGVTQSPTHLIKTRGQQVTLRCSPKSGHDTVSWYQQALGQGPQFIFQYYEEEERQRGNFPDRFSGHQFPNYSSELNVNALLLGDSALYLCASSLMWRDLNSYEQYFGPGTRLTVT.

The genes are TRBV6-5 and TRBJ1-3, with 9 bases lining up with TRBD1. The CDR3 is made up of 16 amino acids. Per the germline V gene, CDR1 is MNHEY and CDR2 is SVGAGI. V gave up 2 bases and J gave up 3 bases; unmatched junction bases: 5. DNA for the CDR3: TGTGCCAGCAGTTACAAACAGGGGGCGCGTGGAAACACCATATATTTT. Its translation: CASSYKQGARGNTIYF.

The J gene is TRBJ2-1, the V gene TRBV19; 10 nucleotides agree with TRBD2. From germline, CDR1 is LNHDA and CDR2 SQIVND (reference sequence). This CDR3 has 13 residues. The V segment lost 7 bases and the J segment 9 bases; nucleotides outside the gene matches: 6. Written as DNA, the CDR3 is TGTGCCAGTATTAGCGGGAGGTTGGGTGAGCAGTTCTTC. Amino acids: CASISGRLGEQFF.

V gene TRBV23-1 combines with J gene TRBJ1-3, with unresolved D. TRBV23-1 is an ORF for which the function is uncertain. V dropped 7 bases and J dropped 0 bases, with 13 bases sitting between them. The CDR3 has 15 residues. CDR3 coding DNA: TGCGCCAGCAATAAGAGGTCTTTCTCTGGAAACACCATATATTTT. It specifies CASNKRSFSGNTIYF.

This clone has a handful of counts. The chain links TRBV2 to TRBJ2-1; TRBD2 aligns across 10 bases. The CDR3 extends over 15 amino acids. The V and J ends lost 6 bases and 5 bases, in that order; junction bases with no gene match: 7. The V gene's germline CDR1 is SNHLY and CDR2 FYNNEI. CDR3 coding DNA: TGTGCCAGCAGGGCAAGGACTAGCGGAGACAATGAGCAGTTCTTC. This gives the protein CASRARTSGDNEQFF.

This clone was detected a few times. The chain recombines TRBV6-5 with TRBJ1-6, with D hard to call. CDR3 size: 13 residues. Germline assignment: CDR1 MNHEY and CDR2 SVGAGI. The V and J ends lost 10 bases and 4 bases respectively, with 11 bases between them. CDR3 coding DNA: TGTGCCACCCGCGGAGGTTATAATTCACCCCTCCACTTT. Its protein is CATRGGYNSPLHF.

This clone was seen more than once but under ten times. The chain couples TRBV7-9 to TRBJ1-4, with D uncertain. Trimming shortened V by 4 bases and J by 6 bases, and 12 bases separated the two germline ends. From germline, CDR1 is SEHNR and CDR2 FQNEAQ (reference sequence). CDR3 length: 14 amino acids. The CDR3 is CASSSLGPDEKLFF. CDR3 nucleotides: TGTGCCAGCAGCTCCCTAGGGCCCGATGAAAAACTGTTTTTT.

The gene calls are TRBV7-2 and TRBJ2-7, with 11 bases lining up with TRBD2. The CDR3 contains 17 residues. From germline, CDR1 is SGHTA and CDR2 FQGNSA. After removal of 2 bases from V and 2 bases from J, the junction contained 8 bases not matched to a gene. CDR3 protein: CASSLSSGRLAPYEQYF. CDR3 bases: TGTGCCAGCAGCTTATCTAGCGGGAGGTTAGCCCCCTACGAGCAGTACTTC.

The CDR3: CASSLAGLAGVGEQFF. CDR3 nucleotides: TGTGCCAGCAGCTTAGCTGGACTAGCGGGAGTGGGAGAGCAGTTCTTC. The genes are TRBV7-2 and TRBJ2-1, with 13 bases matching TRBD2. Germline CDR1 SGHTA, CDR2 FQGNSA. V lost 0 bases, J lost 10 bases, and 6 bases stayed unmatched. The CDR3 is made up of 16 amino acids.

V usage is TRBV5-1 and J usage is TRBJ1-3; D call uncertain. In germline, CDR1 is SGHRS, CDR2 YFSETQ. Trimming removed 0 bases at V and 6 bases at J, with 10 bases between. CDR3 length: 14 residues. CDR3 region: CASSLALDANTIYF. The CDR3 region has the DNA TGCGCCAGCAGCTTGGCACTTGATGCAAACACCATATATTTT. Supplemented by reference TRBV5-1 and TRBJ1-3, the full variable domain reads KAGVTQTPRYLIKTRGQQVTLSCSPISGHRSVSWYQQTPGQGLQFLFEYFSETQRNKGNFPGRFSGRQFSNSRSEMNVSTLELGDSALYLCASSLALDANTIYFGEGSWLTVV.

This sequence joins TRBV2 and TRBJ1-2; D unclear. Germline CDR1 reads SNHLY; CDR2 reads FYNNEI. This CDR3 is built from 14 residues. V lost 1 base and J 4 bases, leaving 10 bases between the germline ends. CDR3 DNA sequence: TGTGCCAGCAGTGAAGAGCTTACGGGCTATGGCTACACCTTC. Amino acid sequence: CASSEELTGYGYTF.

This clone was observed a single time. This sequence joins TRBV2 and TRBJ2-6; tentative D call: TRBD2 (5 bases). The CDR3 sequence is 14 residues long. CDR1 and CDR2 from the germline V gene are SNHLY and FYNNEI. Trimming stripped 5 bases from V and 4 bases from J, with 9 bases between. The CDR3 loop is CASSTGSGANVLTF. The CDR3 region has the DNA TGTGCCAGCAGTACGGGGTCGGGGGCCAACGTCCTGACTTTC.

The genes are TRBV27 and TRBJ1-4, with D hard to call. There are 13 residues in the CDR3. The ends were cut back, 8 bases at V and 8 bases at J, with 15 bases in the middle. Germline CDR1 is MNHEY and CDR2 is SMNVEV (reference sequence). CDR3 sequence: CASGTAPNEKLFF. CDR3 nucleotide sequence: TGTGCCAGCGGTACAGCCCCAAACGAAAAACTGTTTTTT. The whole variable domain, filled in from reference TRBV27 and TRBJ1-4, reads EAQVTQNPRYLITVTGKKLTVTCSQNMNHEYMSWYRQDPGLGLRQIYYSMNVEVTDKGDVPEGYKVSRKEKRNFPLILESPSPNQTSLYFCASGTAPNEKLFFGSGTQLSVL.

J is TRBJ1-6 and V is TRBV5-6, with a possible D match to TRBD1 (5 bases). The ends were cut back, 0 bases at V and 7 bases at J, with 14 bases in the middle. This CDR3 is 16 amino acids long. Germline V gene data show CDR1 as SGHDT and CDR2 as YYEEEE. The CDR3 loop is CASSLGGAGLNSPLHF. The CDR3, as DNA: TGTGCCAGCAGCTTGGGTGGGGCAGGTTTGAATTCACCCCTCCACTTT.